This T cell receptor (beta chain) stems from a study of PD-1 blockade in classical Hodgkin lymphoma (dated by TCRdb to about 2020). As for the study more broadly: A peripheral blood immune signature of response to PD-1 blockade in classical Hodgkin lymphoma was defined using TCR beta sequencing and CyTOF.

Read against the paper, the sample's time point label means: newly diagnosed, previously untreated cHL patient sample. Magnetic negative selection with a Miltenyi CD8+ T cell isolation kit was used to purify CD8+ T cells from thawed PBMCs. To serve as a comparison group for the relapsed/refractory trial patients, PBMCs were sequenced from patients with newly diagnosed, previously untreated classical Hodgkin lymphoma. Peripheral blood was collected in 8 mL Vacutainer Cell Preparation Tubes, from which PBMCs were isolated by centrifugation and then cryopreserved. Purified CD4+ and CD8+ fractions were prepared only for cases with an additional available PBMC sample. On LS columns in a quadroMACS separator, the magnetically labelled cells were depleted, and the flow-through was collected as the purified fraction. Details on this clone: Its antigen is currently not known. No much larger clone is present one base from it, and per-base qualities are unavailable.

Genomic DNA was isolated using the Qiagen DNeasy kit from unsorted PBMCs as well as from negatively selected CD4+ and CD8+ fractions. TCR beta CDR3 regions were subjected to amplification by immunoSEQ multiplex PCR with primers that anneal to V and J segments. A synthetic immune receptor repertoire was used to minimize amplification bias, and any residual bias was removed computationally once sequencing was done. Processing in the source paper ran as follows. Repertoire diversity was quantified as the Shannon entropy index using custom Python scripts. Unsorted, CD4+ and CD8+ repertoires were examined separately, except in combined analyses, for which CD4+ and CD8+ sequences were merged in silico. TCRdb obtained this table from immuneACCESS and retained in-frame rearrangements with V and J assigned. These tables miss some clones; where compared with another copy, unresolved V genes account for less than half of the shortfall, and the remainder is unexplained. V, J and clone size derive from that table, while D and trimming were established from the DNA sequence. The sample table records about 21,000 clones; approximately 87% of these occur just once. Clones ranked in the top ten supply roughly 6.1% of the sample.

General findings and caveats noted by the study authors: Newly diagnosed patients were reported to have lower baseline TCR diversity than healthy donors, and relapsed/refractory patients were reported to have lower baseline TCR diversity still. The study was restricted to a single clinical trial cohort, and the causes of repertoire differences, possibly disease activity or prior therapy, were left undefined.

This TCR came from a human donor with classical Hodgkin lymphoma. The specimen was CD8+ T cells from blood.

In nucleotide form, the sequence is TGTGCCAGCAGCTTACTTGGGACCGGGGAGCTGTTTTTT. The translation is CASSLLGTGELFF. The V and J segments used are TRBV7-9 and TRBJ2-2; confidence is insufficient to name the D gene. The CDR3, cysteine through phenylalanine, is 13 amino acids long. CDR3 DNA only is kept here, 39 bases in frame from base 1. V loses 2 bases of germline sequence and J loses 5 bases, and the interval between the two ends is 6 bases. CDR1 and CDR2 were assigned from the germline V gene (reference sequence) as SEHNR and FQNEAQ.